The next 5 T cell receptor beta chains were all read from a single sample in a study of blood T cell repertoires in COVID-19 (dated by TCRdb to 2019 to 2021). Preparation of the library involved the immunoSEQ multiplex PCR assay. TCRdb took over this immuneACCESS table, retaining in-frame rearrangements with V and J assigned. Such tables are incomplete; in checked studies, under half of the missing clones stem from an unresolved V gene, and the remainder is unexplained. Counted in this sample were 65,000 to 75,000 clones; 90% of them appeared once. Approximately 1.5% of the sample is in the top ten clones. The sample taken for sequencing was peripheral blood. These receptors originate from a man between 50 and 59 years old with acute or convalescent COVID-19.

The CDR3 DNA sequence: TGTGCCAGCAGCCCTCGGGGGGTCCAAGACTACGAGCAGTACGTC. The encoded protein is CASSPRGVQDYEQYV. The V call is TRBV28, the J call TRBJ2-7; TRBD2 agrees at 7 bases. With V trimmed by 6 bases and J by 3 bases, 11 bases remained unmatched. The CDR3 extends over 15 amino acids. Germline-derived CDR1 and CDR2 are MDHEN and SYDVKM.

A few counts support this clone. The V and J genes are TRBV3-1 (or the pseudogene TRBV3-2) and TRBJ2-3; the D is unclear. CDR1 LGHDT and CDR2 YNNKEL come from the germline V gene (reference sequence). The CDR3 runs 18 residues. The V end was cut by 2 bases, the J end by 0 bases, with 18 bases between. CDR3 region: CASSQRMSSEASTDTQYF. CDR3 nucleotides: TGTGCCAGCAGCCAAAGGATGTCATCAGAGGCTAGCACAGATACGCAGTATTTT.

This clone is a singleton in its sample. This sequence joins TRBV2 and TRBJ1-2; 11 bases are a match to TRBD1. CDR1 and CDR2 (germline): SNHLY, FYNNEI. V shed 5 bases, J shed 5 bases, and the junction held 7 bases outside the gene matches. The CDR3 covers 15 residues. CDR3 DNA: TGTGCCAGCAGTAAGGGACAGGGGGTATGGTATGGCTACACCTTC. As protein: CASSKGQGVWYGYTF. Looking up the rest from reference TRBV2 and TRBJ1-2 gives the full variable domain: EPEVTQTPSHQVTQMGQEVILRCVPISNHLYFYWYRQILGQKVEFLVSFYNNEISEKSEIFDDQFSVERPDGSNFTLKIRSTKLEDSAMYFCASSKGQGVWYGYTFGSGTRLTVV.

This clone has a single count. The chain's CDR3 is CATSRSLSGRGSYEQYV. CDR3 DNA: TGTGCCACCAGCAGATCACTAAGCGGCCGAGGTTCCTACGAGCAGTACGTC. The chain links TRBV15 to TRBJ2-7; maybe TRBD2 (5 bases). Germline V gives CDR1 LNHNV, CDR2 YYDKDF (reference sequence). The V end was cut by 2 bases, the J end by 1 base, with 18 bases between. This CDR3 is 17 amino acids long.

The chain is built from TRBV6-5 and TRBJ2-7, with 7 bases fitting TRBD1. Looked up from germline, CDR1 is MNHEY and CDR2 is SVGAGI. The CDR3 extends over 15 amino acids. V was pared by 5 bases and J by 1 base, with 8 bases of the junction left unmatched. The CDR3 DNA is TGTGCCAGCAGTCAACACCGGGACAGTTCCTACGAGCAGTACTTC. Amino acid sequence: CASSQHRDSSYEQYF.